The 28 T cell receptor beta chains below come from one sample, sequenced in a study of blood T cell repertoires in COVID-19. Measured with immunoSEQ multiplex PCR; TCRdb has only the in-frame clones, and not every one. The profile shows 75,000 to 100,000 clones, roughly 91% of them singletons. Input material: peripheral blood. The receptors stem from a woman aged 80 or over with acute or convalescent COVID-19.

The chain uses TRBV30 and TRBJ1-2; D might be TRBD1 (6 bases). Germline V gene lookup returns CDR1 GTSNPN and CDR2 SVGIG (reference sequence). V lost 1 base and J 7 bases, leaving 13 bases between the germline ends. This CDR3 spans 13 amino acids. The CDR3: CAWSGRTAPGYTF. The CDR3 DNA follows: TGTGCCTGGAGTGGCAGGACAGCTCCTGGCTACACCTTC. The whole variable domain, filled in from reference TRBV30 and TRBJ1-2, reads SQTIHQWPATLVQPVGSPLSLECTVEGTSNPNLYWYRQAAGRGLQLLFYSVGIGQISSEVPQNLSASRPQDRQFILSSKKLLLSDSGFYLCAWSGRTAPGYTFGSGTRLTVV.

The chain couples TRBV2 to TRBJ1-2; D is ambiguous. CDR1 is SNHLY, CDR2 FYNNEI, per germline. The V end lost 3 bases, the J end lost 7 bases, and 12 bases lay between the germline ends. The CDR3 has 13 residues. In nucleotides, the CDR3 is TGTGCCAGCAGTGACTCGGGGTCTCCTGGCTACACCTTC. The encoded protein is CASSDSGSPGYTF.

The chain is built from TRBV3-1 (or the pseudogene TRBV3-2) and TRBJ2-5; D perhaps matches TRBD2 (6 bases). V lost 0 bases and J 5 bases, leaving 16 bases between the germline ends. The CDR3 length is 16 residues. From germline, CDR1 is LGHDT and CDR2 YNNKEL (reference sequence). For the CDR3, the DNA is TGTGCCAGCAGCCAAGATCAAAGTTGGGGGGTGGAGACCCAGTACTTC. Amino acids: CASSQDQSWGVETQYF.

The chain combines TRBV15 with TRBJ2-3, with TRBD2 identical over 9 bases. CDR3 length: 18 amino acids. V lost 2 bases and J lost 9; bases outside the gene matches: 18. Germline V gives CDR1 LNHNV, CDR2 YYDKDF (reference sequence). The CDR3 sequence is CATSRSDFSGGLYGTQYF. In DNA form, the CDR3 reads TGTGCCACCAGCAGATCCGATTTTAGCGGGGGTTTATATGGGACGCAGTATTTT.

The chain links TRBV6-5 to TRBJ1-1; D unresolved. CDR1 is MNHEY and CDR2 is SVGAGI in the germline V gene. V dropped 8 bases and J dropped 1 base, with 8 bases sitting between them. This CDR3 comprises 12 residues. CDR3 region: CASAAGNTEAFF. Here the CDR3 DNA reads TGTGCCAGCGCCGCGGGGAACACTGAAGCTTTCTTT.

V and J are TRBV6-5 and TRBJ1-5; D unclear. This CDR3 is 15 amino acids long. The V gene's germline CDR1 is MNHEY and CDR2 SVGAGI. With 0 bases removed from V and 0 bases from J, the gap between germline ends came to 6 bases. The CDR3: CASSYSGASNQPQHF. The CDR3 bases are TGTGCCAGCAGTTACTCGGGAGCTAGCAATCAGCCCCAGCATTTT.

The rearrangement joins TRBV5-1 to TRBJ2-1; tentative D call: TRBD2 (6 bases). The CDR3 length is 15 residues. In germline, CDR1 is SGHRS, CDR2 YFSETQ. V lost 4 bases to trimming and J lost 5 bases, with 16 bases between them. CDR3 sequence (DNA): TGCGCCAGCAGCCCCGGGACTGCCACCCACAATGAGCAGTTCTTC. Protein: CASSPGTATHNEQFF. Filled out from reference TRBV5-1 and TRBJ2-1, the complete variable domain reads KAGVTQTPRYLIKTRGQQVTLSCSPISGHRSVSWYQQTPGQGLQFLFEYFSETQRNKGNFPGRFSGRQFSNSRSEMNVSTLELGDSALYLCASSPGTATHNEQFFGPGTRLTVL.

This CDR3 is CSAYPGGGSTGELFF. The CDR3, as DNA: TGCAGCGCCTATCCCGGGGGGGGGAGCACCGGGGAGCTGTTTTTT. This rearrangement joins TRBV29-1 to TRBJ2-2, with 8 bases lining up with TRBD2. CDR1 and CDR2 (germline): SQVTM, ANQGSEA. After removal of 7 bases from V and 4 bases from J, the junction contained 11 bases not matched to a gene. The CDR3 is 15 residues long.

The rearrangement links TRBV18 to TRBJ2-3, with TRBD1 matching 8 bases. With V trimmed by 4 bases and J by 2 bases, 5 bases remained unmatched. This CDR3 has 15 amino acids. The V gene's germline CDR1 is KGHSH and CDR2 LQKENI. The DNA of the CDR3 is TGTGCCAGCTCACTACGGACAGGGTCCACAGATACGCAGTATTTT. Protein sequence: CASSLRTGSTDTQYF.

The chain carries TRBV2 and TRBJ2-4, with 11 nucleotides matching TRBD2. The V gene end was trimmed by 6 bases and the J gene end by 0 bases; junction bases not matched to a gene: 13. Germline V gene lookup returns CDR1 SNHLY and CDR2 FYNNEI. This CDR3 contains 19 residues. CDR3 DNA sequence: TGTGCCAGCAGCGGGGATGGGCTAGCGGGGGGCGGAGCCAAAAACATTCAGTACTTC. Amino acid sequence: CASSGDGLAGGGAKNIQYF.

The genes are TRBV7-2 and TRBJ1-5; 8 bases fit TRBD1. The CDR3 is 15 residues long. CDR1 is SGHTA and CDR2 is FQGNSA in the germline V gene. V shed 5 bases, J shed 2 bases, and the junction held 5 bases outside the gene matches. As DNA, the CDR3 is TGTGCCAGCAGCCTGACAGGGGATGGCAATCAGCCCCAGCATTTT. Residues: CASSLTGDGNQPQHF. The variable domain in full, completed from reference TRBV7-2 and TRBJ1-5, reads GAGVSQSPSNKVTEKGKDVELRCDPISGHTALYWYRQSLGQGLEFLIYFQGNSAPDKSGLPSDRFSAERTGGSVSTLTIQRTQQEDSAVYLCASSLTGDGNQPQHFGDGTRLSIL.

This chain joins TRBV28 and TRBJ2-5; D is perhaps TRBD1 (5 bases). V lost 5 bases to trimming and J lost 5 bases, with 12 bases between them. The CDR3 contains 13 residues. Germline loops: CDR1 MDHEN, CDR2 SYDVKM. The CDR3 sequence is CASSTRVGETQYF. The CDR3 DNA follows: TGTGCCAGCAGTACCAGGGTGGGGGAGACCCAGTACTTC.

The rearrangement joins TRBV19 to TRBJ2-2, with 8 bases fitting TRBD1. Germline loops: CDR1 LNHDA, CDR2 SQIVND (reference sequence). CDR3 length: 18 amino acids. Trimming took 7 bases from V and 1 from J; bases not matched to a gene: 14. CDR3 DNA: TGTGCCAGTAACTCGGACAGGGATGGACTCCGGAACACCGGGGAGCTGTTTTTT. Its protein is CASNSDRDGLRNTGELFF.

This chain links TRBV7-2 with TRBJ2-7, with 8 bases that match TRBD1. Germline lookup yields CDR1 SGHTA and CDR2 FQGNSA. The CDR3 is 14 amino acids. The V and J ends lost 6 bases and 1 base, in that order; junction bases with no gene match: 5. CDR3 region: CASRADRVSYEQYF. The CDR3 coding sequence is TGTGCCAGCAGAGCGGACAGGGTATCCTACGAGCAGTACTTC.

This rearrangement joins TRBV19 to TRBJ2-5; 7 bases match TRBD2. Germline-derived CDR1 and CDR2 are LNHDA and SQIVND (reference sequence). This CDR3 spans 14 amino acids. Trimming at V came to 7 bases and at J to 4 bases, leaving 9 bases not matched to a gene. The CDR3 nucleotides read TGTGCCAGTAAGGATAGCGGGTTACTAGAGACCCAGTACTTC. This sequence encodes CASKDSGLLETQYF.

V gene TRBV10-3 combines with J gene TRBJ2-3, with D possibly TRBD2 on 7 matching bases. Germline V gene data show CDR1 as ENHRY and CDR2 as SYGVKD. The V gene lost 2 bases and the J gene lost 3 bases, with 21 bases spanning the gap. CDR3 length: 18 amino acids. CDR3 coding DNA: TGTGCCATCAGTGAGCCAAGGGGGGCGGGAGCCTTTACAGATACGCAGTATTTT. Amino acids: CAISEPRGAGAFTDTQYF.

The V and J genes are TRBV19 and TRBJ1-3, with TRBD1 as a possible D gene (5 bases). This CDR3 is 18 amino acids long. Trimming removed 7 bases from V and 0 bases from J, with 22 bases in between. In germline, CDR1 is LNHDA, CDR2 SQIVND (reference sequence). The CDR3 region has the DNA TGTGCCAGTACCAACCGGGGGAGCTTTCTGAGCTCTGGAAACACCATATATTTT. This encodes CASTNRGSFLSSGNTIYF.

The chain recombines TRBV6-2 or TRBV6-3 with TRBJ1-1; D gene unclear. The CDR3 spans 13 residues. Trimming removed 5 bases at V and 6 bases at J, with 13 bases between. The germline V gene has CDR1 MNHEY and CDR2 SVGEGT. The CDR3 DNA sequence: TGTGCCAGCAGTCTGAATAACCGCGCTGAAGCTTTCTTT. Its translation: CASSLNNRAEAFF.

The chain couples TRBV18 to TRBJ2-2; tentatively, D is TRBD1 (6 bases). There are 15 residues in the CDR3. In germline, CDR1 is KGHSH, CDR2 LQKENI. Trimming stripped 5 bases from V and 1 base from J, with 11 bases between. CDR3 nucleotides: TGTGCCAGCTCAGCCTTGGGACAGAACACCGGGGAGCTGTTTTTT. Residues: CASSALGQNTGELFF.

J is TRBJ2-3 and V is TRBV6-4, with D perhaps TRBD2 (6 bases). Between the trimmed V and J ends, which lost 2 bases and 4 bases, there was a span of 7 bases. The germline gives CDR1 MRHNA, CDR2 SNTAGT. The CDR3 loop spans 13 amino acids. The CDR3 here is CASSDGGSDTQYF. The CDR3 DNA reads TGTGCCAGCAGTGACGGGGGGTCAGATACGCAGTATTTT.

The chain combines TRBV12-2 with TRBJ2-1; TRBD2 reflects the table's D call only, with no check against the DNA. TRBV12-2 represents a pseudogene. The CDR3 is 18 amino acids. CDR3 sequence (DNA): TGTGCAAGTCACCAACCCGACCATGAGCGGGGGGGTTACAATGAGCAGTTCTTC. The encoded protein is CASHQPDHERGGYNEQFF.

This clone was counted between two and nine times. This chain links TRBV2 with TRBJ1-6, with TRBD1 as a possible D gene (5 bases). Trimming took 4 bases from V and 8 from J, leaving 15 bases between them. Germline V gene sequence: CDR1 SNHLY, CDR2 FYNNEI. This CDR3 is built from 15 residues. CDR3 DNA: TGTGCCAGCAGTGGGTCGGTGGGGGGAGATTCACCCCTCCACTTT. It is translated as CASSGSVGGDSPLHF. Using reference TRBV2 and TRBJ1-6 for the parts outside the CDR3, the full variable domain is EPEVTQTPSHQVTQMGQEVILRCVPISNHLYFYWYRQILGQKVEFLVSFYNNEISEKSEIFDDQFSVERPDGSNFTLKIRSTKLEDSAMYFCASSGSVGGDSPLHFGNGTRLTVT.

DNA of the CDR3: TGCGCCAGCAGCAATATAGACGGACTTGGCTACACCTTC. Amino acid sequence: CASSNIDGLGYTF. The chain recombines TRBV5-1 with TRBJ1-2; D gene uncertain. Germline V gene lookup returns CDR1 SGHRS and CDR2 YFSETQ. The V and J ends lost 4 bases and 7 bases respectively, with 14 bases between them. The CDR3 spans 13 residues.

V is TRBV5-1 and J is TRBJ2-7; the D gene is possibly TRBD1 (6 bases). Germline CDR1 reads SGHRS; CDR2 reads YFSETQ. The CDR3 covers 14 residues. Trimming removed 0 bases at V and 3 bases at J, with 10 bases between. DNA of the CDR3: TGCGCCAGCAGCTTGGACGGCAGGGGCTACGAGCAGTACTTC. The encoded protein is CASSLDGRGYEQYF.

The rearrangement links TRBV6-5 to TRBJ2-1; the match to TRBD2 covers 13 bases. In germline, CDR1 is MNHEY, CDR2 SVGAGI. Trimming cost V 2 bases and J 10 bases; bases outside gene matches: 5. The CDR3 length is 15 residues. Here the CDR3 reads CASSYGLAGEWEQFF. The CDR3 nucleotides read TGTGCCAGCAGTTACGGACTAGCGGGAGAGTGGGAGCAGTTCTTC.

The chain employs TRBV15 and TRBJ2-5, with D possibly being TRBD2 (6 bases). Germline V gene sequence: CDR1 LNHNV, CDR2 YYDKDF (reference sequence). The CDR3 contains 13 residues. V shed 1 base and J shed 3 bases, with 6 bases lying between them. CDR3 amino acids: CATSRAGEETQYF. The DNA for the CDR3 is TGTGCCACCAGCAGAGCGGGGGAAGAGACCCAGTACTTC.

This clone has just one count. The V call is TRBV11-2, the J call TRBJ1-3, with D hard to call. Trimming stripped 7 bases from V and 4 bases from J, with 8 bases between. CDR1 SGHAT and CDR2 FQNNGV come from the germline V gene. This CDR3 has 12 amino acids. The CDR3 DNA is TGTGCCAGCACCCTGTCCGGAAACACCATATATTTT. Protein: CASTLSGNTIYF.

This sequence joins TRBV19 and TRBJ2-5; no reliable D call. The germline V gene has CDR1 LNHDA and CDR2 SQIVND (reference sequence). Between the trimmed V and J ends, which lost 1 base and 5 bases, there was a span of 14 bases. CDR3 length equals 15 residues. The CDR3 DNA reads as TGTGCCAGTAGTATAGGGAGCAGTGGTGGGGAGACCCAGTACTTC. Amino acids: CASSIGSSGGETQYF.